Listed below are T cell receptor beta chains from one sample, sequenced in a study of beta chain features in type 1 diabetes. Assay used: immunoSEQ multiplex PCR; TCRdb lists only in-frame clones, some missing. The sample carries under 500,000 clones, about 30% recorded once. Sequencing was done on a sample of naive CD4+ T cells from blood. All receptors derive from a man younger than 35 in good health. Both conserved end residues are part of each CDR3. The order of the fields is CDR3 length, D gene, J gene, clone size, V gene, CDR3 protein, CDR3 DNA. A D gene is named only where the DNA matches it firmly. A row's size may be missing; if present it is once, few, many or a size class.

15	TRBD1	TRBJ2-1	few	TRBV7-2	CASSLGQGALNEQFF	TGTGCCAGCAGCTTAGGCCAGGGGGCATTGAATGAGCAGTTCTTC
15	-	TRBJ2-4	few	TRBV25-1	CASSQGNLAGNIQYF	TGTGCCAGCAGCCAGGGGAATCTAGCCGGGAACATTCAGTACTTC
13	-	TRBJ2-3	few	TRBV30	CAWTGANTDTQYF	TGTGCCTGGACAGGGGCTAACACAGATACGCAGTATTTT
15	TRBD2	TRBJ2-1	-	TRBV7-3	CASSLMRELYNEQFF	TGTGCCAGCAGCTTAATGCGGGAGCTATACAATGAGCAGTTCTTC
16	TRBD1	TRBJ1-2	few	TRBV29-1	CSVFGTGENPNYGYTF	TGCAGCGTTTTTGGGACAGGGGAGAATCCTAACTATGGCTACACCTTC
14	-	TRBJ2-1	few	TRBV28	CASSFGVSYNEQFF	TGTGCCAGCAGTTTCGGCGTCTCCTACAATGAGCAGTTCTTC
14	-	TRBJ2-5	-	TRBV7-6	CASSLSGSWETQYF	TGTGCCAGCAGCTTAAGTGGTAGCTGGGAGACCCAGTACTTC
17	TRBD1	TRBJ2-1	few	TRBV30	CAWIDPAGQGIHNEQFF	TGTGCCTGGATTGATCCCGCGGGACAGGGAATCCACAATGAGCAGTTCTTC
15	-	TRBJ2-1	-	TRBV5-4	CASGDPGTGNNEQFF	TGTGCCAGCGGGGACCCCGGGACGGGAAACAATGAGCAGTTCTTC
11	-	TRBJ2-7	once	TRBV27	CASSFWGEQYF	TGTGCCAGCAGTTTCTGGGGCGAGCAGTACTTC
11	-	TRBJ1-2	-	TRBV2	CASSESHGYTF	TGTGCCAGCAGTGAGAGTCATGGCTACACCTTC
14	TRBD2	TRBJ2-7	few	TRBV30	CAWSGLAGPLQQYF	TGTGCCTGGAGTGGGCTAGCGGGGCCTTTGCAGCAGTACTTC
12	TRBD1	TRBJ2-3	-	TRBV29-1	CSVGQGADTQYF	TGCAGCGTGGGACAGGGGGCAGATACGCAGTATTTT
14	-	TRBJ2-4	-	TRBV7-2	CASKNLLAKNIQYF	TGTGCCAGCAAGAACCTGCTAGCCAAAAACATTCAGTACTTC
13	-	TRBJ2-7	-	TRBV7-9	CASSLDHGGEQYF	TGTGCCAGCAGCTTAGATCACGGGGGCGAGCAGTACTTC
13	TRBD2	TRBJ2-3	few	TRBV9	CASSDLAGDTQYF	TGTGCCAGCAGCGACCTAGCGGGAGATACGCAGTATTTT
14	-	TRBJ1-1	-	TRBV30	CAWSGRHPNTEAFF	TGTGCCTGGAGTGGGAGACACCCTAACACTGAAGCTTTCTTT
17	TRBD2	TRBJ2-5	-	TRBV14	CASSQVGGLAGDETQYF	TGTGCCAGCAGCCAAGTAGGAGGACTAGCGGGAGACGAGACCCAGTACTTC
15	-	TRBJ1-1	-	TRBV29-1	CSVVLFGGENTEAFF	TGCAGCGTTGTCCTTTTTGGTGGGGAGAACACTGAAGCTTTCTTT
14	-	TRBJ2-1	-	TRBV9	CASSPDPDYNEQFF	TGTGCCAGCAGCCCGGACCCGGACTACAATGAGCAGTTCTTC
15	-	TRBJ2-7	-	TRBV7-9	CASSLDGGSSNEQYF	TGTGCCAGCAGCTTAGATGGCGGCAGTAGCAACGAGCAGTACTTC
14	-	TRBJ2-3	-	TRBV6-5	CASRILANTDTQYF	TGTGCCAGCCGCATCCTAGCTAACACAGATACGCAGTATTTT
13	-	TRBJ2-1	few	TRBV7-3	CASSLTGWNEQFF	TGTGCCAGCAGCTTAACAGGTTGGAATGAGCAGTTCTTC
15	-	TRBJ2-7	few	TRBV5-1	CASSLEGQGPYEQYF	TGCGCCAGCAGCTTGGAGGGGCAGGGCCCCTACGAGCAGTACTTC
14	-	TRBJ2-7	few	TRBV4-1	CASSQVVLFYEQYF	TGCGCCAGCAGCCAGGTAGTGCTCTTCTACGAGCAGTACTTC
12	TRBD2	TRBJ2-1	few	TRBV29-1	CSVGREDNEQFF	TGCAGCGTAGGGCGGGAGGACAATGAGCAGTTCTTC
14	-	TRBJ2-7	few	TRBV7-9	CASSSHGKTYEQYF	TGTGCCAGCAGCTCTCACGGGAAAACCTACGAGCAGTACTTC
15	-	TRBJ2-1	few	TRBV28	CASSLRASPYNEQFF	TGTGCCAGCAGTTTAAGGGCTAGTCCCTACAATGAGCAGTTCTTC
14	-	TRBJ1-4	few	TRBV5-1	CASSFGEANEKLFF	TGCGCCAGCAGCTTTGGGGAGGCTAATGAAAAACTGTTTTTT
14	TRBD1	TRBJ1-1	-	TRBV18	CASSLGQENTEAFF	TGTGCCAGCTCACTGGGACAGGAGAACACTGAAGCTTTCTTT
11	-	TRBJ2-7	few	TRBV20-1	CSASGGYEQYF	TGCAGTGCTAGTGGGGGGTACGAGCAGTACTTC
14	TRBD2	TRBJ2-1	-	TRBV14	CASSPRVAGAEQFF	TGTGCCAGCAGCCCCAGGGTAGCGGGTGCTGAGCAGTTCTTC
18	TRBD2	TRBJ2-1	-	TRBV7-8	CASSRTGTSGRLTDEQFF	TGTGCCAGCAGTCGTACCGGGACTAGCGGGAGGCTTACAGATGAGCAGTTCTTC
14	TRBD2	TRBJ2-3	few	TRBV29-1	CSVEVGGSGRTQYF	TGCAGCGTTGAAGTCGGCGGTAGCGGGAGAACGCAGTATTTT
15	-	TRBJ2-2	-	TRBV7-9	CASSLDRTVTGELFF	TGTGCCAGCAGCTTAGATCGGACGGTCACCGGGGAGCTGTTTTTT
14	TRBD1	TRBJ1-4	once	TRBV6-1	CASSLGQGDEKLFF	TGTGCCAGCAGTCTGGGACAGGGAGATGAAAAACTGTTTTTT
14	TRBD1	TRBJ2-7	few	TRBV9	CASSKGQGTYEQYF	TGTGCCAGCAGCAAAGGACAGGGAACCTACGAGCAGTACTTC
17	TRBD2	TRBJ2-2	-	TRBV9	CASSRLGSGTNTGELFF	TGTGCCAGCAGCCGCCTCGGTAGCGGGACGAACACCGGGGAGCTGTTTTTT
12	-	TRBJ2-7	few	TRBV18	CASSPGLYEQYF	TGTGCCAGCTCACCCGGACTTTACGAGCAGTACTTC
16	-	TRBJ2-1	-	TRBV4-2	CASSQESRGSYNEQFF	TGTGCCAGCAGCCAAGAATCAAGAGGGTCCTACAATGAGCAGTTCTTC
12	-	TRBJ2-1	few	TRBV15	CATSRDRYEQFF	TGTGCCACCAGCAGAGATCGGTATGAGCAGTTCTTC
14	TRBD1	TRBJ2-5	-	TRBV11-3	CASSFGQGQETQYF	TGTGCCAGCAGCTTCGGACAGGGTCAAGAGACCCAGTACTTC
11	-	TRBJ1-4	few	TRBV30	CAWSLREKLFF	TGTGCCTGGAGTTTACGTGAAAAACTGTTTTTT
12	-	TRBJ2-1	-	TRBV28	CASSWISDEQFF	TGTGCCAGCAGTTGGATAAGCGATGAGCAGTTCTTC
14	TRBD1	TRBJ1-2	few	TRBV30	CAWSRGQGSQGYTF	TGTGCCTGGAGTCGGGGACAGGGGAGTCAGGGCTACACCTTC
16	-	TRBJ2-3	few	TRBV21-1	CASSGPGIRGTDTQYF	TGTGCCAGCAGCGGGCCAGGGATCCGGGGCACAGATACGCAGTATTTT
17	TRBD2	TRBJ2-1	few	TRBV13	CASSPRTSGRDWGEQFF	TGTGCCAGCAGCCCCAGGACTAGCGGGAGGGATTGGGGCGAGCAGTTCTTC
14	TRBD2	TRBJ2-7	-	TRBV5-1	CASSRGLDGYEQYF	TGCGCCAGCAGCAGAGGACTAGACGGCTACGAGCAGTACTTC
15	-	TRBJ2-7	-	TRBV5-1	CASSLSGTPSYEQYF	TGCGCCAGCAGCTTGAGCGGGACACCTTCCTACGAGCAGTACTTC